The rows below give T cell receptor beta chains drawn from one sample of a study of early T cells in non-severe SARS-CoV-2 infection. TCRdb processed the 5' RACE reads anew with MiXCR; each CDR3 protein has one entry. The sample consists of about 92,000 distinct CDR3 sequences, approximately 15% of them appearing once. The sample comprised whole blood. The receptors here all came from an adult who was a healthcare worker with PCR-confirmed SARS-CoV-2 infection or an uninfected control (not recorded which). CDR3s include the opening cysteine and the closing phenylalanine or tryptophan. The order of the fields is D gene, V gene, clone size, J gene, CDR3 protein, CDR3 DNA. The D gene is left open where the match is weak. Size tells how often a clone was seen (once, few, many) or the class of an expanded clone, and some rows leave it out.

D: NA
V: TRBV7-9
size: few
J: TRBJ1-6
CDR3: CASSLERTANSPLHF
DNA: TGTGCCAGCAGCTTAGAACGGACCGCAAATTCACCCCTCCACTTT

D: TRBD2
V: TRBV12-3/TRBV12-4
size: many
J: TRBJ2-7
CDR3: CASRPRVAGEYEQYF
DNA: TGTGCCAGCCGCCCTCGGGTAGCGGGAGAATACGAGCAGTACTTC

D: NA
V: TRBV2
size: once
J: TRBJ2-2
CDR3: CASSEIFLNTGELFF
DNA: TGTGCCAGCAGTGAAATTTTCTTGAACACCGGGGAGCTGTTTTTT

D: NA
V: TRBV18
size: NA
J: TRBJ2-7
CDR3: CASSPDQLNYEQYF
DNA: TGTGCCAGCTCACCAGACCAACTTAACTACGAGCAGTACTTC

D: TRBD1
V: TRBV4-1
size: many
J: TRBJ2-7
CDR3: CASTERQGTTYEQYF
DNA: TGCGCCAGCACCGAAAGACAGGGGACAACCTACGAGCAGTACTTC

D: NA
V: TRBV5-6
size: few
J: TRBJ1-2
CDR3: CASSLYSEIYGYTF
DNA: TGTGCCAGCAGCTTGTATTCAGAGATCTATGGCTACACCTTC

D: NA
V: TRBV12-3/TRBV12-4
size: few
J: TRBJ2-7
CDR3: CASSLSGLLYEQYF
DNA: TGTGCCAGCAGTTTATCGGGGCTACTTTACGAGCAGTACTTC

D: TRBD1
V: TRBV5-6
size: NA
J: TRBJ1-1
CDR3: CASRPGTGGVVNTEAFF
DNA: TGTGCCAGCAGACCCGGGACAGGGGGCGTCGTGAACACTGAAGCTTTCTTT

D: TRBD1
V: TRBV6-6
size: NA
J: TRBJ2-2
CDR3: CASRDRGVNTGELFF
DNA: TGTGCCAGCAGGGACAGGGGGGTTAACACCGGGGAGCTGTTTTTT

D: TRBD2
V: TRBV7-9
size: few
J: TRBJ2-3
CDR3: CASSLGLAGARTDTQYF
DNA: TGTGCCAGCAGCCTCGGACTAGCGGGAGCCCGCACAGATACGCAGTATTTT

D: TRBD2
V: TRBV6-5
size: few
J: TRBJ2-7
CDR3: CASSTSGRAGEQYF
DNA: TGTGCCAGCAGTACTAGCGGGAGGGCGGGGGAGCAGTACTTC

D: TRBD2
V: TRBV6-5
size: NA
J: TRBJ2-5
CDR3: CASSYGREGTQYF
DNA: TGTGCCAGCAGTTACGGGAGGGAGGGGACCCAGTACTTC

D: TRBD1
V: TRBV5-5
size: NA
J: TRBJ2-3
CDR3: CASSLTGASTDTQYF
DNA: TGTGCCAGCAGCTTAACAGGGGCTAGCACAGATACGCAGTATTTT

D: NA
V: TRBV27
size: NA
J: TRBJ1-3
CDR3: CASSLRGSHSGNTIYF
DNA: TGTGCCAGCAGTTTACGCGGCAGTCACTCTGGAAACACCATATATTTT

D: TRBD1
V: TRBV20-1
size: NA
J: TRBJ1-1
CDR3: CSATDRETEAFF
DNA: TGCAGTGCCACGGACAGGGAAACTGAAGCTTTCTTT

D: TRBD1
V: TRBV19
size: many
J: TRBJ1-2
CDR3: CASSIDWSQGDGYTF
DNA: TGTGCCAGTAGTATAGATTGGAGCCAGGGGGATGGCTACACCTTC

D: NA
V: TRBV2
size: NA
J: TRBJ2-5
CDR3: CASSDLGTKTQYF
DNA: TGTGCCAGCAGTGACCTGGGGACGAAGACCCAGTACTTC

D: TRBD2
V: TRBV7-3
size: few
J: TRBJ2-1
CDR3: CASSLETGLAAEQFF
DNA: TGTGCCAGCAGCTTAGAGACTGGACTAGCGGCTGAGCAGTTCTTC

D: TRBD2
V: TRBV24-1
size: many
J: TRBJ2-1
CDR3: CATSDGPWSGSNYEQFF
DNA: TGTGCCACCAGTGATGGGCCCTGGAGCGGGAGTAACTATGAGCAGTTCTTC

D: NA
V: TRBV29-1
size: many
J: TRBJ2-7
CDR3: CSVVHRNEQYF
DNA: TGCAGCGTTGTTCACCGAAACGAGCAGTACTTC

D: NA
V: TRBV4-1
size: few
J: TRBJ2-1
CDR3: CASSPATGPNEQFF
DNA: TGCGCCAGCAGCCCGGCGACAGGACCCAATGAGCAGTTCTTC

D: NA
V: TRBV6-5
size: NA
J: TRBJ1-1
CDR3: CASSVGLQDTEAFF
DNA: TGTGCCAGCAGTGTGGGGCTCCAGGACACTGAAGCTTTCTTT

D: TRBD2
V: TRBV11-2
size: few
J: TRBJ2-3
CDR3: CASGGTSGPRGDTQYF
DNA: TGTGCCAGCGGGGGGACTAGCGGCCCCCGCGGAGATACGCAGTATTTT

D: TRBD1
V: TRBV27
size: few
J: TRBJ2-7
CDR3: CASSLRDRVYEQYF
DNA: TGTGCCAGCAGTTTACGGGACAGAGTCTACGAGCAGTACTTC

D: TRBD1
V: TRBV10-3
size: few
J: TRBJ2-3
CDR3: CAIGTANTDTQYF
DNA: TGTGCCATCGGGACAGCAAACACAGATACGCAGTATTTT

D: NA
V: TRBV30
size: NA
J: TRBJ2-1
CDR3: CAWSVRSPGEQFF
DNA: TGTGCCTGGAGTGTAAGATCTCCCGGTGAGCAGTTCTTC

D: NA
V: TRBV7-9
size: NA
J: TRBJ2-1
CDR3: CASSLGKGFSYNEQFF
DNA: TGTGCCAGCAGCTTAGGAAAGGGTTTCTCCTACAATGAGCAGTTCTTC

D: NA
V: TRBV29-1
size: NA
J: TRBJ2-1
CDR3: CSALRGNEQFF
DNA: TGCAGCGCCCTGAGGGGTAATGAGCAGTTCTTC

D: TRBD2
V: TRBV12-3/TRBV12-4
size: NA
J: TRBJ2-1
CDR3: CASSPIPGTSEDNEQFF
DNA: TGTGCCAGCAGCCCTATCCCCGGGACTAGCGAGGACAATGAGCAGTTCTTC

D: TRBD1
V: TRBV28
size: NA
J: TRBJ2-1
CDR3: CASSPPRTGVRNEQFF
DNA: TGTGCCAGCAGCCCTCCCCGGACAGGGGTGAGGAATGAGCAGTTCTTC

D: NA
V: TRBV13
size: many
J: TRBJ1-6
CDR3: CASSVIRPGERSPLHF
DNA: TGTGCCAGCAGCGTTATTCGGCCAGGGGAAAGATCACCCCTCCACTTT

D: TRBD1
V: TRBV6-6
size: many
J: TRBJ2-1
CDR3: CASSLDRVGQFF
DNA: TGTGCCAGCAGTTTGGACAGGGTTGGGCAGTTCTTC

D: TRBD1
V: TRBV5-1
size: few
J: TRBJ2-5
CDR3: CASSLRGDSEETQYF
DNA: TGCGCCAGCAGCTTAAGAGGGGACAGCGAAGAGACCCAGTACTTC

D: TRBD2
V: TRBV27
size: NA
J: TRBJ2-2
CDR3: CASSYDYALAGRIGELFF
DNA: TGTGCCAGCAGTTACGACTACGCGCTAGCGGGGAGAATCGGGGAGCTGTTTTTT

D: TRBD1
V: TRBV29-1
size: few
J: TRBJ1-1
CDR3: CSVRGEPGQGVAFF
DNA: TGCAGCGTCAGAGGCGAACCGGGACAGGGAGTGGCTTTCTTT

D: TRBD1
V: TRBV7-9
size: NA
J: TRBJ1-2
CDR3: CASSLGQGHYGYTF
DNA: TGTGCCAGCAGCTTAGGACAGGGCCACTATGGCTACACCTTC

D: TRBD2
V: TRBV7-9
size: few
J: TRBJ2-1
CDR3: CASSRTSGRSSLLQFF
DNA: TGTGCCAGCAGCCGTACTAGCGGGAGATCTTCCTTGTTGCAGTTCTTC

D: NA
V: TRBV19
size: few
J: TRBJ2-5
CDR3: CASSGPRSQETQYF
DNA: TGTGCCAGTTCGGGACCACGAAGTCAAGAGACCCAGTACTTC

D: NA
V: TRBV7-9
size: NA
J: TRBJ2-7
CDR3: CASSLATYEQYF
DNA: TGTGCCAGCAGCTTAGCCACCTACGAGCAGTACTTC

D: NA
V: TRBV12-5
size: few
J: TRBJ2-2
CDR3: CAGLQDTGELFF
DNA: TGTGCTGGCTTACAGGATACCGGGGAGCTGTTTTTT

D: TRBD1
V: TRBV7-9
size: NA
J: TRBJ1-6
CDR3: CASSTGQGGSPLHF
DNA: TGTGCCAGCAGCACCGGACAGGGCGGCTCACCCCTCCACTTT

D: NA
V: TRBV4-1
size: many
J: TRBJ1-2
CDR3: CASSQDTVNYGYTF
DNA: TGCGCCAGCAGCCAAGATACAGTGAACTATGGCTACACCTTC

D: TRBD1
V: TRBV28
size: few
J: TRBJ1-4
CDR3: CASSFYGTGYEKLFF
DNA: TGTGCCAGCAGTTTTTACGGGACAGGGTATGAAAAACTGTTTTTT

D: NA
V: TRBV14
size: NA
J: TRBJ2-1
CDR3: CASSQDQSFYNEQFF
DNA: TGTGCCAGCAGCCAAGATCAGAGTTTCTACAATGAGCAGTTCTTC

D: NA
V: TRBV7-7
size: many
J: TRBJ2-7
CDR3: CASSFNSGYEQYF
DNA: TGTGCCAGCAGCTTTAATTCTGGTTACGAGCAGTACTTC

D: NA
V: TRBV29-1
size: few
J: TRBJ2-1
CDR3: CSAEGNNEQFF
DNA: TGCAGCGCCGAAGGGAACAATGAGCAGTTCTTC

D: TRBD1
V: TRBV11-3
size: NA
J: TRBJ1-1
CDR3: CASSLGQGWTEAFF
DNA: TGTGCCAGCAGCTTAGGACAGGGTTGGACTGAAGCTTTCTTT

D: TRBD1
V: TRBV19
size: few
J: TRBJ2-1
CDR3: CASRRDSNNEQFF
DNA: TGTGCCAGTAGAAGGGACAGCAACAATGAGCAGTTCTTC

D: TRBD1
V: TRBV9
size: NA
J: TRBJ2-7
CDR3: CASGSGTEYEQYF
DNA: TGTGCCAGCGGCTCCGGGACAGAATACGAGCAGTACTTC

D: TRBD1
V: TRBV29-1
size: few
J: TRBJ1-4
CDR3: CSVGEVQGGKLFF
DNA: TGCAGCGTTGGGGAAGTACAGGGGGGAAAACTGTTTTTT

D: NA
V: TRBV29-1
size: NA
J: TRBJ1-1
CDR3: CSVEVQGKKDTEAFF
DNA: TGCAGCGTTGAAGTCCAGGGGAAGAAAGACACTGAAGCTTTCTTT

D: NA
V: TRBV6-6
size: few
J: TRBJ2-6
CDR3: CASSSGSTGANVLTF
DNA: TGTGCCAGCAGTTCGGGCAGTACTGGGGCCAACGTCCTGACTTTC

D: NA
V: TRBV6-1
size: NA
J: TRBJ2-2
CDR3: CASLPFLGEGTGELFF
DNA: TGTGCCAGCCTCCCTTTTTTAGGCGAAGGAACCGGGGAGCTGTTTTTT